Listed below are T cell receptor beta chains from one sample, sequenced in a study of Ad26.COV2.S vaccination and SARS-CoV-2 variants. This table comes from immunoSEQ multiplex PCR, and its TCRdb copy is limited to in-frame clones, with some not included. The sample includes about 420,000 clones, more than 75% of them seen just once. Material: peripheral blood, obtained in a trial of Ad26.COV2.S vaccine versus placebo. Receptors originate from a person aged 18-60 years who received the Ad26.COV2.S COVID-19 vaccine or a placebo. The CDR3 runs from the conserved cysteine through the conserved F or W. Each record gives: V gene, J gene, clone size, D gene, CDR3 DNA, CDR3 protein. A D gene is named only where the DNA matches it firmly. The size of a clone is reported for some rows only, either as once, few or many, or as a class for expanded clones.

TRBV7-8	TRBJ2-3	NA	NA	TGTGCCAGCAGCGGGACGGAGACTAGCACAGATACGCAGTATTTT	CASSGTETSTDTQYF
TRBV6-1	TRBJ1-6	few	NA	TGTGCCAGCAGTGAAGCACAAGACAATTCACCCCTCCACTTT	CASSEAQDNSPLHF
TRBV6-5	TRBJ1-5	NA	TRBD1	TGTGCCAGCAGTCCACAGACAGGGGCCCATCAGCCCCAGCATTTT	CASSPQTGAHQPQHF
TRBV7-2	TRBJ2-3	NA	TRBD2	TGTGCCAGCAGCCGTAGCGGGGTCACAGATACGCAGTATTTT	CASSRSGVTDTQYF
TRBV14	TRBJ2-1	NA	TRBD1	TGTGCCAGCAGCCAAGCCCGTCCGGACAGGGGAAATGAGCAGTTCTTC	CASSQARPDRGNEQFF
TRBV11-2	TRBJ2-7	NA	TRBD2	TGTGCCAGCAGCCTAAGCGGGGGGGCCTACGAGCAGTACTTC	CASSLSGGAYEQYF
TRBV11-2	TRBJ1-4	NA	NA	TGTGCCAGCAGCTTAGTAGGACGGAGTATCCCAAGGACTAATGAAAAACTGTTTTTT	CASSLVGRSIPRTNEKLFF
TRBV7-8	TRBJ2-1	NA	TRBD2	TGTGCCAGCAGCGTCCTTAGCGGGGGGTCTTACAATGAGCAGTTCTTC	CASSVLSGGSYNEQFF
TRBV30	TRBJ2-3	NA	NA	TGTGCCTGGAGTCACCCGCCCCCCAAGTATTTT	CAWSHPPPKYF
TRBV30	TRBJ2-3	NA	NA	TGTGCCTGGAGTCTAGATCAGCCTCGGCCAGATACGCAGTATTTT	CAWSLDQPRPDTQYF
TRBV15	TRBJ1-4	NA	TRBD1	TGTGCCACCAGCAGGCTTCTAAGGGGTACAGGGGGCCCTGAAAAACTGTTTTTT	CATSRLLRGTGGPEKLFF
TRBV28	TRBJ2-7	once	TRBD2	TGTGCCAGCAGTTTAACTCGAGCGGGGGGCTCCTACGAGCAGTACTTC	CASSLTRAGGSYEQYF
TRBV6-1	TRBJ1-2	NA	TRBD1	TGTGCCAGCAGTGAAGCCGCGGACAGGGGTCTGGGTGGCTACACCTTC	CASSEAADRGLGGYTF
TRBV7-9	TRBJ2-2	NA	NA	TGTGCCAGCATTCCCGGGTTCACCGGGGAGCTGTTTTTT	CASIPGFTGELFF
TRBV4-3	TRBJ2-1	NA	NA	TGCGCCAGCAGCCAAGAGAGGGGGGGGGCCTCCTACAATGAGCAGTTCTTC	CASSQERGGASYNEQFF
TRBV18	TRBJ1-4	NA	NA	TGTGCCAGCTCACCACTCCCAGGAGCAACTAATGAAAAACTGTTTTTT	CASSPLPGATNEKLFF
TRBV9	TRBJ1-2	NA	TRBD1	TGTGCCAGCAGCGTACTAACAGGGGGCACCGACGGCTACACCTTC	CASSVLTGGTDGYTF
TRBV4-2	TRBJ2-7	NA	TRBD2	TGTGCCAGCAGCCTCAGCGGGGGGGCTTACGAGCAGTACTTC	CASSLSGGAYEQYF
TRBV15	TRBJ2-7	NA	NA	TGTGCCACCAGCAGAGATTTGGGCGGGGTGCTCTACGAGCAGTACTTC	CATSRDLGGVLYEQYF
TRBV7-2	TRBJ2-7	NA	NA	TGTGCCAGCAGCCCCCGAAGGACGTCCCCCTACGAGCAGTACTTC	CASSPRRTSPYEQYF
TRBV3-1/TRBV3-2	TRBJ2-5	NA	NA	TGTGCCAGCAGCCTCCAAGTAGGGGTACAAGAGACCCAGTACTTC	CASSLQVGVQETQYF
TRBV20-1	TRBJ2-7	NA	NA	TGCAGTGCTGAAGGAGACTACGAGCAGTACTTC	CSAEGDYEQYF
TRBV6-7	TRBJ2-7	NA	NA	TGTGCCAGCAGTCCCCGAGGAGGTAGCTACGAGCAGTACTTC	CASSPRGGSYEQYF
TRBV19	TRBJ1-1	once	TRBD1	TGTGCCAGTTGGAGGACCGGGACAGCCAACACTGAAGCTTTCTTT	CASWRTGTANTEAFF
TRBV19	TRBJ1-4	once	NA	TGTGCCAGTAGGCGGGGTCCCAGAGACAAACTGTTTTTT	CASRRGPRDKLFF
TRBV27	TRBJ2-5	NA	TRBD2	TGTGCCAGCACATACCGACGGAAAAGCGGGGATATCGCGGAGACCCAGTACTTC	CASTYRRKSGDIAETQYF
TRBV6-2/TRBV6-3	TRBJ2-7	NA	NA	TGTGCCAGCAGTTTTGGACATTCGATCTACGAGCAGTACTTC	CASSFGHSIYEQYF
TRBV6-2/TRBV6-3	TRBJ1-6	NA	NA	TGTGCCAGCAGTTACTGGTCAGGGAGAGATAATTCACCCCTCCACTTT	CASSYWSGRDNSPLHF
TRBV5-6	TRBJ2-5	NA	NA	TGTGCCAGCAGTGCGGGGGACAACCAAGAGACCCAGTACTTC	CASSAGDNQETQYF
TRBV5-6	TRBJ2-3	NA	NA	TGTGCCAGCAGCATAGTCTGGGCTGATACGCAGTATTTT	CASSIVWADTQYF
TRBV4-2	TRBJ2-2	few	NA	TGTGCCAGCAGCCAGGGGGGATACGGGGAGCTGTTTTTT	CASSQGGYGELFF
TRBV9	TRBJ2-5	NA	NA	TGTGCCAGCGGGGGCCAAGAGACCCAGTACTTC	CASGGQETQYF
TRBV4-2	TRBJ2-3	NA	NA	TGTGCCAGCAGCCAAGTGGCTCGGGGGGCCCGTACAGATACGCAGTATTTT	CASSQVARGARTDTQYF
TRBV6-2/TRBV6-3	TRBJ2-2	NA	NA	TGTGCCAGCAGTTCGTACGACACCGGGGAGCTGTTTTTT	CASSSYDTGELFF
TRBV11-2	TRBJ1-5	NA	NA	TGTGCCAGCAGCTTAGACGGGGGCCTCAATCAGCCCCAGCATTTT	CASSLDGGLNQPQHF
TRBV30	TRBJ1-5	NA	NA	TGTGCCTGGAGTGTAAGGGCCGGGAGAGGCAATCAGCCCCAGCATTTT	CAWSVRAGRGNQPQHF